This TCR beta chain was profiled in a study of T cells in Graves' hyperthyroidism and ophthalmopathy. This clonotype was detected ten times or more. Its specificity is not known. After removal of 4 bases from V and 8 bases from J, the junction contained 10 bases not matched to a gene. The CDR3 contains 15 residues. Germline values: CDR1 SNHLY, CDR2 FYNNEI. The investigators amplified TCR beta CDR3 regions from RNA transcripts. Primed by the HTBI set, a first-round RT-PCR was run on the TCR CDR3. TCRdb fed the multiplex PCR reads into MiXCR, producing one record per CDR3 protein. The sample carries about 640,000 distinct CDR3 sequences, less than 25% recorded once. Findings and caveats of the study: Ophthalmopathy was distinguished from stable hyperthyroidism by 13 V-J signatures. The model predicted ophthalmopathy a median around six months before onset.

This chain joins TRBV2 and TRBJ1-4, with 7 bases matching TRBD1. Material: blood. This receptor was taken from a man aged 25-45 years with Graves' ophthalmopathy. The CDR3 DNA reads TGTGCCAGCAGTGGTCTTGGGACAGAAGACGAAAAACTGTTTTTT. Translation: CASSGLGTEDEKLFF.